The 22 T cell receptor beta chains given below trace back to one sample, sequenced in a study of T cell responses to AZD1222 COVID-19 vaccine. Method: immunoSEQ multiplex PCR; TCRdb's copy keeps in-frame clones and lacks some. The sample carries approximately 64,000 clones, around nine tenths recorded once. The sample was peripheral blood, taken 28 days after the second dose of the MenACWY control vaccine. These receptors all stem from an adult who received the MenACWY meningococcal vaccine as a control.

This clone has a handful of counts. The gene calls are TRBV7-2 and TRBJ1-1; D gene unclear. The CDR3 has 13 residues. CDR1 and CDR2 from the germline V gene are SGHTA and FQGNSA. Trimming stripped 4 bases from V and 4 bases from J, with 10 bases between. CDR3 sequence: CASSYGRPTEAFF. The CDR3, as DNA: TGTGCCAGCAGCTACGGGCGTCCCACTGAAGCTTTCTTT.

The chain carries TRBV5-6 and TRBJ1-1; no definite D call. Trimming shortened V by 0 bases and J by 2 bases, and 14 bases separated the two germline ends. The CDR3 is 16 residues long. The germline gives CDR1 SGHDT, CDR2 YYEEEE. CDR3 amino acids: CASSLGPGNPNTEAFF. The CDR3 DNA reads TGTGCCAGCAGCTTGGGCCCCGGGAATCCAAACACTGAAGCTTTCTTT. Supplemented by reference TRBV5-6 and TRBJ1-1, the full variable domain reads DAGVTQSPTHLIKTRGQQVTLRCSPKSGHDTVSWYQQALGQGPQFIFQYYEEEERQRGNFPDRFSGHQFPNYSSELNVNALLLGDSALYLCASSLGPGNPNTEAFFGQGTRLTVV.

This CDR3 reads CASSSAGTGSGTQYF. The CDR3 DNA sequence: TGTGCCAGCAGTTCGGCCGGGACAGGGTCAGGGACCCAGTACTTC. The chain couples TRBV7-9 to TRBJ2-5, with TRBD1 identical over 9 bases. Germline V gene sequence: CDR1 SEHNR, CDR2 FQNEAQ (reference sequence). The CDR3 loop spans 15 amino acids. With 6 bases clipped from V and 7 bases from J, the junction kept 12 bases outside the gene matches. The full variable domain, rest sourced from reference TRBV7-9 and TRBJ2-5, is DTGVSQNPRHKITKRGQNVTFRCDPISEHNRLYWYRQTLGQGPEFLTYFQNEAQLEKSRLLSDRFSAERPKGSFSTLEIQRTEQGDSAMYLCASSSAGTGSGTQYFGPGTRLLVL.

V and J are TRBV28 and TRBJ1-5; no reliable D call. Germline V gives CDR1 MDHEN, CDR2 SYDVKM. The CDR3 runs to 14 residues. The V gene lost 3 bases and the J gene lost 7 bases, with 13 bases spanning the gap. Here the CDR3 DNA reads TGTGCCAGCAGTTTGAGTTCGGGAGGACAGCCCCAGCATTTT. It yields the protein CASSLSSGGQPQHF.

The V gene is TRBV28, the J gene TRBJ2-1; 11 positions match TRBD1. Looked up from germline, CDR1 is MDHEN and CDR2 is SYDVKM. CDR3 length: 15 residues. After removal of 4 bases from V and 9 bases from J, the junction contained 8 bases not matched to a gene. The CDR3 DNA reads TGTGCCAGCAGTTCCTCCGGGACAGGGGGAGGTGAGCAGTTCTTC. It specifies CASSSSGTGGGEQFF.

The rearrangement links TRBV14 to TRBJ1-1; D gene unclear. This CDR3 has 13 residues. With 4 bases removed from V and 1 base from J, the gap between germline ends came to 7 bases. Germline values: CDR1 SGHDN, CDR2 FVKESK. Written as DNA, the CDR3 is TGTGCCAGCAGCCCACACCAGAACACTGAAGCTTTCTTT. It translates to CASSPHQNTEAFF.

V usage is TRBV14 and J usage is TRBJ1-1; unclear D gene. The CDR3 contains 14 residues. V lost 1 base to trimming and J lost 2 bases, with 8 bases between them. The germline gives CDR1 SGHDN, CDR2 FVKESK. Here the CDR3 DNA reads TGTGCCAGCAGCCAAGCCCCCCCCAACACTGAAGCTTTCTTT. This translates into CASSQAPPNTEAFF.

The rearrangement uses TRBV30 and TRBJ2-7, with D hard to call. The CDR3 is 12 amino acids. From germline, CDR1 is GTSNPN and CDR2 SVGIG (reference sequence). The V gene lost 0 bases and the J gene lost 4 bases, with 7 bases spanning the gap. Written as DNA, the CDR3 is TGTGCCTGGAGTGTAAATGAGTACGAGCAGTACTTC. This gives the protein CAWSVNEYEQYF.

As for this clone: The sample carries other DNA sequences with the same CDR3. The chain employs TRBV20-1 and TRBJ2-7; 7 bases line up with TRBD2. The trim removed 2 bases at V and 6 bases at J, leaving 1 base unmatched. The CDR3 totals 11 residues. Germline CDR1 reads DFQATT; CDR2 reads SNEGSKA (reference sequence). The CDR3 here is CSARSGTEQYF. In DNA, the CDR3 is TGCAGTGCTAGAAGCGGGACCGAGCAGTACTTC.

The chain is built from TRBV9 and TRBJ1-4; perhaps TRBD1 as D (5 bases). V was pared by 1 base and J by 4 bases, with 17 bases between. Germline CDR1 SGDLS, CDR2 YYNGEE. CDR3 length equals 17 residues. The CDR3 region is CASSVWDGLGVNEKLFF. The CDR3 DNA reads as TGTGCCAGCAGCGTATGGGATGGGTTGGGGGTTAATGAAAAACTGTTTTTT.

The V and J genes are TRBV3-1 (or the pseudogene TRBV3-2) and TRBJ2-5, with TRBD1 as a possible D gene (6 bases). Between the trimmed V and J ends, which lost 4 bases and 13 bases, there was a span of 13 bases. The V gene's germline CDR1 is LGHDT and CDR2 YNNKEL (reference sequence). The CDR3 runs 11 residues. Here the CDR3 reads CASSPGTRTYF. In DNA form, the CDR3 reads TGTGCCAGCAGCCCCGGGACACGGACGTACTTC.

CDR3 protein: CASKSNRGGNQPQHF. The CDR3 region has the DNA TGTGCCAGCAAATCTAACAGGGGAGGCAATCAGCCCCAGCATTTT. This rearrangement joins TRBV28 to TRBJ1-5; 7 positions agree with TRBD1. Germline CDR1 reads MDHEN; CDR2 reads SYDVKM. The length of the CDR3 is 15 residues. The trim removed 7 bases at V and 2 bases at J, leaving 8 bases unmatched.

The chain carries TRBV14 and TRBJ2-7; D not resolved. Germline V CDR1 and CDR2: SGHDN, FVKESK. The CDR3 is made up of 13 amino acids. V was trimmed by 1 base and J by 2 bases, leaving 6 bases between them. CDR3 DNA sequence: TGTGCCAGCAGCCAAGGGGCAGCCTACGAGCAGTACTTC. The encoded protein is CASSQGAAYEQYF.

The CDR3 region is CASSGQNNQPQHF. The CDR3 DNA sequence: TGTGCCAGCAGCGGACAGAATAATCAGCCCCAGCATTTT. J is TRBJ1-5 and V is TRBV6-5, with D possibly being TRBD1 (6 bases). Germline CDR1 MNHEY, CDR2 SVGAGI. This CDR3 is 13 amino acids long. Trimming cost V 6 bases and J 4 bases, with 10 bases left between them.

This sequence joins TRBV4-3 and TRBJ2-3; 7 nucleotides align to TRBD2. The germline V gene encodes CDR1 LGHNA and CDR2 YSLEER. The CDR3 contains 15 residues. The V and J ends lost 3 bases and 0 bases, in that order; junction bases with no gene match: 3. CDR3 nucleotide sequence: TGCGCCAGCAGCCAGGGAGCGGGAAGCACAGATACGCAGTATTTT. Protein product: CASSQGAGSTDTQYF.

The genes are TRBV3-1 (or the pseudogene TRBV3-2) and TRBJ2-1; possible D gene TRBD2, 6 bases. CDR1 LGHDT and CDR2 YNNKEL come from the germline V gene (reference sequence). Deletions cut 3 bases from V and 4 bases from J, with 13 bases between. The CDR3 has 15 residues. The CDR3 is CASSQPGTVYNEQFF. For the CDR3, the DNA is TGTGCCAGCAGCCAGCCCGGGACTGTTTACAATGAGCAGTTCTTC.

This clone was detected once. The genes are TRBV30 and TRBJ1-2, with 7 nucleotides matching TRBD1. The germline V gene encodes CDR1 GTSNPN and CDR2 SVGIG (reference sequence). V lost 1 base and J lost 7; bases outside the gene matches: 3. There are 12 residues in the CDR3. CDR3 DNA: TGTGCCTGGAGTGGGGGGACAGTTGGCTACACCTTC. It encodes CAWSGGTVGYTF.

This rearrangement joins TRBV11-2 to TRBJ1-1; D is possibly TRBD1 (5 bases). V lost 4 bases, J lost 2 bases, and 14 bases lay in between. Germline loops: CDR1 SGHAT, CDR2 FQNNGV. This CDR3 contains 15 residues. In nucleotides, the CDR3 is TGTGCCAGCAGCTCGTATCGGGGGGAAAACACTGAAGCTTTCTTT. Its translation: CASSSYRGENTEAFF. Supplemented by reference TRBV11-2 and TRBJ1-1, the full variable domain reads EAGVAQSPRYKIIEKRQSVAFWCNPISGHATLYWYQQILGQGPKLLIQFQNNGVVDDSQLPKDRFSAERLKGVDSTLKIQPAKLEDSAVYLCASSSYRGENTEAFFGQGTRLTVV.

The rearrangement joins TRBV12-5 to TRBJ1-5; D perhaps matches TRBD1 (5 bases). The V and J ends lost 6 bases and 6 bases respectively, with 15 bases between them. Germline lookup yields CDR1 LGHNT and CDR2 FRNRAP. CDR3 length equals 14 residues. In nucleotides, the CDR3 is TGTGCTAGTGGACCCGGGGCCCAGAGTCAGCCCCAGCATTTT. Encoded protein: CASGPGAQSQPQHF.

The rearrangement uses TRBV5-1 and TRBJ2-5, with D uncertain. CDR1 is SGHRS and CDR2 is YFSETQ in the germline V gene. This CDR3 is 13 amino acids long. Trimming pared 6 bases from V and 3 bases from J, leaving 12 bases between. CDR3 protein: CASTSWTEETQYF. The DNA of the CDR3 is TGCGCCAGCACCTCATGGACGGAAGAGACCCAGTACTTC. The variable domain in full, with the rest retrieved from reference TRBV5-1 and TRBJ2-5, is KAGVTQTPRYLIKTRGQQVTLSCSPISGHRSVSWYQQTPGQGLQFLFEYFSETQRNKGNFPGRFSGRQFSNSRSEMNVSTLELGDSALYLCASTSWTEETQYFGPGTRLLVL.

This clone was recorded only once. The chain employs TRBV30 and TRBJ1-6; D is unclear. In germline, CDR1 is GTSNPN, CDR2 SVGIG (reference sequence). The ends were cut back, 3 bases at V and 0 bases at J, with 21 bases in the middle. CDR3 length: 19 amino acids. The CDR3 DNA reads TGTGCCTGGAGCCCATGGACTGCGGCGGCGAGCTCCTATAATTCACCCCTCCACTTT. It codes for CAWSPWTAAASSYNSPLHF.

This chain connects TRBV19 to TRBJ2-3, with D perhaps matching TRBD1 (6 bases). Germline CDR1 LNHDA, CDR2 SQIVND (reference sequence). Trimming shortened V by 6 bases and J by 3 bases, and 16 bases separated the two germline ends. The CDR3 has 15 residues. In DNA, the CDR3 is TGTGCCAGTAGAAAAAGAACAGGGCGGACAGATACGCAGTATTTT. Amino acids: CASRKRTGRTDTQYF.